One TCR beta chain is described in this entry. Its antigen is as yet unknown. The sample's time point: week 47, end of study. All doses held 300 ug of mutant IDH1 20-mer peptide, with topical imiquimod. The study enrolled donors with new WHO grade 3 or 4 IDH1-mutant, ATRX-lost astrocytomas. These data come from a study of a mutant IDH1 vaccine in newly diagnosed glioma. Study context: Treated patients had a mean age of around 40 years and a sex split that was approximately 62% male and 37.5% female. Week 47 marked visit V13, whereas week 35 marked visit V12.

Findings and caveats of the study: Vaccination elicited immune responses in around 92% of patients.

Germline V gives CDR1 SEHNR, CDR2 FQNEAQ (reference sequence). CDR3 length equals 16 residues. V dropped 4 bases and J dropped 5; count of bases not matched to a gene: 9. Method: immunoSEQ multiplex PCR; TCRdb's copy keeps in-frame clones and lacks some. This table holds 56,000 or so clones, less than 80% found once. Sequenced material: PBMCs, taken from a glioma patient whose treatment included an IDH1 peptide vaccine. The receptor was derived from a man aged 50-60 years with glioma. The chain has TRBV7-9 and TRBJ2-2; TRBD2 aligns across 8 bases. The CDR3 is CASSSPRGGGTGELFF. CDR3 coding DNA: TGTGCCAGCAGCTCACCCCGGGGGGGCGGAACCGGGGAGCTGTTTTTT.